This TCR beta chain was retrieved from a study of Graves' ophthalmopathy and Graves' hyperthyroidism. This clonotype appeared many times. All donors with ophthalmopathy were recorded as having moderate-to-severe activity, CAS ≥3, NOSPECS ≥4 and a duration under 3 months. The authors amplified TCR beta CDR3 regions, and they did so from RNA transcripts for repertoire sequencing. HTBI primers primed a first-round RT-PCR, and a second-round multiplex PCR followed. MiXCR was run by TCRdb on the multiplex PCR reads, yielding one entry per CDR3 protein. The sample lists 350,000 to 450,000 distinct CDR3 sequences; about a sixth were seen once. Specimen: peripheral blood. The sequence was obtained from a young woman with Graves' ophthalmopathy.

CDR3 in DNA: TGTGCCAGCAGTTACAGAGTCAGGGGGAACACCGGGGAGCTGTTTTTT. This gives the protein CASSYRVRGNTGELFF. V usage is TRBV6-2 or TRBV6-3 and J usage is TRBJ2-2; possibly TRBD1 for D (6 bases). The V end lost 2 bases, the J end lost 1 base, and 11 bases lay between the germline ends. There are 16 residues in the CDR3. Germline lookup yields CDR1 MNHEY and CDR2 SVGEGT.